These 26 T cell receptor beta chains share one sample of origin, sequenced in a study of blood T cell repertoires in COVID-19. Sequencing was performed with immunoSEQ multiplex PCR; in TCRdb, only in-frame clones are kept and a portion is missing. Among roughly 200,000 clones listed, over 80% were seen once. The sample comprised PBMCs or T cells enriched from blood (not recorded which). All receptors derive from a man younger than 35 with acute COVID-19.

The genes are TRBV2 and TRBJ1-1, with 9 bases fitting TRBD1. The CDR3 contains 14 residues. V trimming: 6 bases; J trimming: 5 bases; junction bases outside the gene matches: 7. CDR1 and CDR2 from the germline V gene are SNHLY and FYNNEI. The CDR3 is CASSGQGPGTEAFF. CDR3 coding DNA: TGTGCCAGCAGCGGACAGGGGCCGGGGACTGAAGCTTTCTTT.

V is TRBV4-2 and J is TRBJ2-5; 10 positions match TRBD1. The CDR3 runs to 16 residues. Germline values: CDR1 LGHNA, CDR2 YNFKEQ. The trim removed 1 base at V and 4 bases at J, leaving 6 bases unmatched. As DNA, the CDR3 is TGTGCCAGCAGCCAAGGGACAGGGGGGGTTGGAGAGACCCAGTACTTC. Amino acid sequence: CASSQGTGGVGETQYF.

This clone was seen just once. The rearrangement joins TRBV27 to TRBJ2-5; possibly TRBD1 for D (5 bases). This CDR3 is built from 14 residues. Germline V lookup: CDR1 MNHEY, CDR2 SMNVEV (reference sequence). Trimming cost V 5 bases and J 1 base, with 11 bases left between them. CDR3 protein: CASSRIDSQETQYF. As DNA, the CDR3 is TGTGCCAGCAGTCGAATCGACAGCCAAGAGACCCAGTACTTC.

This chain uses TRBV5-1 with TRBJ2-7; possible D gene TRBD2, 5 bases. Trimming stripped 0 bases from V and 3 bases from J, with 7 bases between. Germline V gene data show CDR1 as SGHRS and CDR2 as YFSETQ. The CDR3 runs to 13 residues. CDR3 nucleotide sequence: TGCGCCAGCAGCTTGGAAACTAGCTACGAGCAGTACTTC. Protein: CASSLETSYEQYF.

The gene calls are TRBV7-8 and TRBJ1-5; 9 bases fit TRBD1. V was pared by 2 bases and J by 5 bases, with 10 bases of the junction left unmatched. The CDR3 covers 17 residues. The V gene's germline CDR1 is SGHVS and CDR2 FQNEAQ. The CDR3 nucleotides are TGTGCCAGCAGCTTAACGCGGTTGGGACAGGGATATCAGCCCCAGCATTTT. Translation gives CASSLTRLGQGYQPQHF.

The rearrangement links TRBV13 to TRBJ2-5; maybe TRBD1 (7 bases). Germline CDR1 reads PRHDT; CDR2 reads FYEKMQ (reference sequence). This CDR3 has 14 residues. V lost 5 bases to trimming and J lost 5 bases, with 15 bases between them. The CDR3 loop is CASSGGTAGETQYF. The DNA of the CDR3 is TGTGCCAGCAGCGGCGGGACAGCCGGGGAGACCCAGTACTTC.

The chain recombines TRBV28 with TRBJ2-2, with TRBD2 matching 8 bases. CDR1 MDHEN and CDR2 SYDVKM come from the germline V gene. The CDR3 spans 15 residues. V gave up 7 bases and J gave up 5 bases; unmatched junction bases: 9. DNA of the CDR3: TGTGCCAGCACCGTCGGGGGGGCGGGTACCGGGGAGCTGTTTTTT. Protein sequence: CASTVGGAGTGELFF.

This chain joins TRBV28 and TRBJ2-1; the match to TRBD2 covers 11 bases. CDR1 and CDR2 (germline): MDHEN, SYDVKM. The CDR3 has 17 residues. V trimming: 6 bases; J trimming: 7 bases; junction bases outside the gene matches: 14. The CDR3 spells CASSQTLAGVSTNEQFF. The CDR3 DNA is TGTGCCAGCAGCCAAACACTAGCGGGAGTTTCTACTAATGAGCAGTTCTTC.

The CDR3 protein is CASSLTLQETQYF. DNA of the CDR3: TGTGCCAGCAGCCTCACCCTACAAGAGACCCAGTACTTC. J is TRBJ2-5 and V is TRBV14; no clear D gene. Trimming removed 4 bases at V and 2 bases at J, with 8 bases between. The CDR3 has 13 residues. From germline, CDR1 is SGHDN and CDR2 FVKESK.

The CDR3 here is CASKGLAGGPGLEQFF. The CDR3 DNA sequence: TGTGCCAGTAAGGGACTAGCGGGAGGTCCAGGCTTGGAGCAGTTCTTC. This rearrangement joins TRBV19 to TRBJ2-1; the match to TRBD2 covers 15 bases. CDR3 size: 16 residues. V trimming: 7 bases; J trimming: 10 bases; junction bases outside the gene matches: 11. Germline V gene sequence: CDR1 LNHDA, CDR2 SQIVND (reference sequence).

This clone occurred once. The rearrangement uses TRBV20-1 and TRBJ1-4, with 9 bases fitting TRBD1. Trimming at V came to 3 bases and at J to 5 bases, leaving 7 bases not matched to a gene. Germline lookup yields CDR1 DFQATT and CDR2 SNEGSKA (reference sequence). The CDR3 length is 15 residues. The chain's CDR3 is CSASGTGSVNEKLFF. Written as DNA, the CDR3 is TGCAGTGCTAGTGGGACAGGGTCAGTGAATGAAAAACTGTTTTTT.

The rearrangement links TRBV11-2 to TRBJ2-1; TRBD2 might be the D (5 bases). Germline V gives CDR1 SGHAT, CDR2 FQNNGV. CDR3 length equals 17 residues. Between the trimmed V and J ends, which lost 6 bases and 1 base, there was a span of 19 bases. In DNA, the CDR3 is TGTGCCAGCAGACCCTCGTATTTGCGGGCATCCTACAATGAGCAGTTCTTC. It yields the protein CASRPSYLRASYNEQFF.

The V gene is TRBV7-2, the J gene TRBJ2-5, with D unresolved. Germline V gene sequence: CDR1 SGHTA, CDR2 FQGNSA. Trimming pared 7 bases from V and 5 bases from J, leaving 8 bases between. The CDR3 contains 11 residues. CDR3 amino acids: CASTQLETQYF. DNA for the CDR3: TGTGCCAGCACCCAGTTGGAGACCCAGTACTTC.

J is TRBJ2-5 and V is TRBV11-3; D gene ambiguous. Per the germline V gene, CDR1 is SGHNT and CDR2 is YENEEA. Trimming removed 4 bases from V and 1 base from J, with 13 bases in between. The CDR3 loop spans 15 amino acids. CDR3 bases: TGTGCCAGCAGCTCCGTTTTTCGGTCCCAAGAGACCCAGTACTTC. It translates to CASSSVFRSQETQYF.

V usage is TRBV6-1 and J usage is TRBJ1-2; TRBD1 is a possible D gene (5 bases). Germline CDR1 is MNHNS and CDR2 is SASEGT. Trimming stripped 0 bases from V and 7 bases from J, with 12 bases between. This CDR3 spans 14 amino acids. CDR3: CASSEAPGSVGYTF. The CDR3 DNA reads TGTGCCAGCAGTGAAGCCCCAGGGTCGGTTGGCTACACCTTC.

The V and J genes are TRBV30 and TRBJ2-1; 8 bases are shared with TRBD2. The CDR3 sequence is 15 residues long. The ends lost 3 bases at V and 5 bases at J; junction bases unmatched: 9. Germline values: CDR1 GTSNPN, CDR2 SVGIG (reference sequence). CDR3 sequence reads: CAWRRREVPNNEQFF. The DNA for the CDR3 is TGTGCCTGGAGAAGGCGGGAGGTTCCGAACAATGAGCAGTTCTTC.

The chain carries TRBV2 and TRBJ1-2; D gene uncertain. This CDR3 is built from 13 residues. The germline gives CDR1 SNHLY, CDR2 FYNNEI. Trimming took off 0 bases at V and 5 bases at J, with 7 bases between the two ends. CDR3 nucleotides: TGTGCCAGCAGTGAAGCGCTGCTATATGGCTACACCTTC. This sequence encodes CASSEALLYGYTF.

This chain links TRBV3-1 (or the pseudogene TRBV3-2) with TRBJ2-2, with D unresolved. V was cut by 0 bases and J by 5 bases, with 7 bases left in between. This CDR3 spans 14 amino acids. Germline V lookup: CDR1 LGHDT, CDR2 YNNKEL (reference sequence). The CDR3 reads CASSQDTVTGELFF. In DNA, the CDR3 is TGTGCCAGCAGCCAAGATACGGTTACCGGGGAGCTGTTTTTT.

The chain carries TRBV7-3 and TRBJ2-1, with TRBD2 matching 10 bases. CDR3 length: 15 residues. V lost 1 base to trimming and J lost 7 bases; unmatched junction nucleotides: 4. Germline values: CDR1 SGHTA, CDR2 FQGTGA. The CDR3 sequence: CASSLRGTSANEQFF. As DNA, the CDR3 is TGTGCCAGCAGCTTAAGGGGGACTAGCGCTAATGAGCAGTTCTTC. Complete variable domain (other parts from reference TRBV7-3 and TRBJ2-1): GAGVSQTPSNKVTEKGKYVELRCDPISGHTALYWYRQSLGQGPEFLIYFQGTGAADDSGLPNDRFFAVRPEGSVSTLKIQRTERGDSAVYLCASSLRGTSANEQFFGPGTRLTVL.

The sample holds one count of this clone. The genes are TRBV4-1 and TRBJ2-3, with TRBD2 matching 7 bases. Germline V gene lookup returns CDR1 MGHRA and CDR2 YSYEKL. V trimming: 4 bases; J trimming: 0 bases; junction bases outside the gene matches: 7. This CDR3 has 16 amino acids. The CDR3 nucleotides are TGCGCCAGCAGCCCGGGACTACCGACTAGCACAGATACGCAGTATTTT. Residues: CASSPGLPTSTDTQYF.

The chain joins TRBV28 to TRBJ1-6; weak D call: TRBD1 (6 bases). Germline CDR1 MDHEN, CDR2 SYDVKM. The CDR3 has 13 residues. V lost 6 bases and J lost 12, with 15 bases in between. CDR3 amino acids: CASRSTTGRPLHF. CDR3 nucleotides: TGTGCCAGCAGGTCAACTACAGGGAGACCCCTCCACTTT.

This chain uses TRBV4-1 with TRBJ1-1; perhaps TRBD1 as D (6 bases). The V gene's germline CDR1 is MGHRA and CDR2 YSYEKL. Trimming shortened V by 3 bases and J by 2 bases, and 10 bases separated the two germline ends. The CDR3 has 14 amino acids. CDR3 region: CASSHGQFNTEAFF. In DNA, the CDR3 is TGCGCCAGCAGCCACGGACAGTTTAACACTGAAGCTTTCTTT.

The V and J genes are TRBV15 and TRBJ2-1; 8 nucleotides line up with TRBD2. The trim removed 6 bases at V and 6 bases at J, leaving 13 bases unmatched. This CDR3 spans 16 amino acids. The germline gives CDR1 LNHNV, CDR2 YYDKDF (reference sequence). This CDR3 reads CATRDKGGGRRNEQFF. In nucleotides, the CDR3 is TGTGCCACCAGAGACAAGGGGGGCGGGAGGCGCAATGAGCAGTTCTTC.

This clone was counted only a few times. This sequence joins TRBV7-9 and TRBJ2-7; D not certain. The CDR3 is 15 amino acids. The ends were cut back, 1 base at V and 3 bases at J, with 13 bases in the middle. In germline, CDR1 is SEHNR, CDR2 FQNEAQ (reference sequence). The CDR3 nucleotides read TGTGCCAGCAGCTTAGAGGCAGGATACTTCTACGAGCAGTACTTC. It is translated as CASSLEAGYFYEQYF.

J is TRBJ2-7 and V is TRBV2; a weak D match, TRBD1 (6 bases). Trimming removed 6 bases at V and 3 bases at J, with 15 bases between. The CDR3 loop spans 14 amino acids. Germline CDR1 is SNHLY and CDR2 is FYNNEI. CDR3 residues: CASRRVGGVYEQYF. For the CDR3, the DNA is TGTGCCAGCAGGAGGGTAGGGGGAGTCTACGAGCAGTACTTC.

The chain employs TRBV5-6 and TRBJ2-3; 10 bases fit TRBD2. V was pared by 1 base and J by 7 bases, with 12 bases of the junction left unmatched. Germline assignment: CDR1 SGHDT and CDR2 YYEEEE. The CDR3 sequence is 17 residues long. Written as DNA, the CDR3 is TGTGCCAGCAGCTTGACGCTAGCGGGAGCCGCACTTAATACGCAGTATTTT. Protein product: CASSLTLAGAALNTQYF.